These 26 T cell receptor beta chains came from one sample sequenced in a study of CD8 T cells in ankylosing spondylitis. TCRdb reprocessed the 5' RACE reads via MiXCR and lists one record per CDR3 protein. This sample yields fewer than 250,000 distinct CDR3 sequences, of which roughly 32% are seen a single time; 3.5% to 4.5% belongs to the top ten. The sequencing input was blood, either unsorted or a sorted T cell fraction (not recorded which). The source is a male donor with ankylosing spondylitis or in good health (not recorded which).

V and J are TRBV20-1 and TRBJ1-5; TRBD1 matches 7 bases. This CDR3 is built from 14 residues. The V gene end was trimmed by 6 bases and the J gene end by 3 bases; junction bases not matched to a gene: 8. CDR1 is DFQATT, CDR2 SNEGSKA, per germline (reference sequence). CDR3 amino acids: CSALQGPNNQPQHF. The CDR3 DNA is TGCAGTGCCTTACAGGGGCCGAACAATCAGCCCCAGCATTTT.

The chain couples TRBV20-1 to TRBJ2-3, with 13 positions matching TRBD2. The length of the CDR3 is 17 residues. V lost 5 bases and J lost 1; bases outside the gene matches: 9. The V gene's germline CDR1 is DFQATT and CDR2 SNEGSKA (reference sequence). For the CDR3, the DNA is TGCAGTGCTTCACCGGGACTAGCGGGGCCACGCACAGATACGCAGTATTTT. The encoded protein is CSASPGLAGPRTDTQYF.

This clonotype was picked up a small number of times. The J gene is TRBJ2-5, the V gene TRBV6-5; perhaps D is TRBD1 or TRBD2 (5 bases each). V lost 4 bases to trimming and J lost 5 bases, with 11 bases between them. The V gene's germline CDR1 is MNHEY and CDR2 SVGAGI. The length of the CDR3 is 13 residues. The CDR3: CASSSGRRETQYF. Here the CDR3 DNA reads TGTGCCAGCAGTTCGGGGCGCCGGGAGACCCAGTACTTC.

In its sample, this clonotype was seen many times. J is TRBJ2-7 and V is TRBV20-1; 7 nucleotides agree with TRBD1. The J segment lost 6 bases and the V segment lost 5 bases, leaving 13 bases of the junction unmatched. This CDR3 contains 14 residues. Germline V lookup: CDR1 DFQATT, CDR2 SNEGSKA (reference sequence). The CDR3 reads CSAPRTGAPGEQYF. The DNA for the CDR3 is TGCAGTGCTCCCAGGACAGGCGCCCCTGGCGAGCAGTACTTC.

The V gene is TRBV15, the J gene TRBJ2-3; 8 nucleotides align to TRBD2. The CDR3 is made up of 17 amino acids. Germline values: CDR1 LNHNV, CDR2 YYDKDF (reference sequence). Trimming took 0 bases from V and 4 from J; bases not matched to a gene: 9. The CDR3: CATSRDVAGGGADTQYF. As DNA, the CDR3 is TGTGCCACCAGCAGAGATGTGGCGGGGGGAGGGGCAGATACGCAGTATTTT.

This clonotype came up many times. The chain employs TRBV20-1 and TRBJ2-3; TRBD2 aligns across 7 bases. This CDR3 contains 13 residues. Germline V gene lookup returns CDR1 DFQATT and CDR2 SNEGSKA (reference sequence). After removal of 5 bases from V and 5 bases from J, the junction contained 7 bases not matched to a gene. The CDR3 bases are TGCAGTGCTCGCCCCGGGGGGAGAGATACGCAGTATTTT. Encoded protein: CSARPGGRDTQYF.

The chain is built from TRBV20-1 and TRBJ2-4, with 7 bases identical to TRBD2. CDR3 size: 20 residues. After removal of 3 bases from V and 0 bases from J, the junction contained 20 bases not matched to a gene. Germline V CDR1 and CDR2: DFQATT, SNEGSKA (reference sequence). The CDR3 DNA reads TGCAGTGCTAGTCCTCGCGGGGGTACTAGAGTTCAGCTAGCCAAAAACATTCAGTACTTC. It codes for CSASPRGGTRVQLAKNIQYF.

In this sample, this clonotype turned up a few times. This chain links TRBV20-1 with TRBJ2-7; the match to TRBD1 covers 8 bases. Unmatched junction bases numbered 8, after V lost 3 bases and J lost 1 base. This CDR3 spans 15 amino acids. CDR1 DFQATT and CDR2 SNEGSKA come from the germline V gene (reference sequence). In DNA, the CDR3 is TGCAGTGCTAGCCCCGGGACAGGTGATTCCTACGAGCAGTACTTC. It codes for CSASPGTGDSYEQYF.

This clonotype occurred a few times. V is TRBV6-4 and J is TRBJ2-1, with a possible D match to TRBD2 (7 bases). The ends were cut back, 2 bases at V and 2 bases at J, with 19 bases in the middle. CDR1 is MRHNA, CDR2 SNTAGT, per germline. CDR3 length: 18 amino acids. The CDR3 is CASSDHPGGSLPYNEQFF. CDR3 DNA: TGTGCCAGCAGTGACCATCCGGGGGGCTCCCTTCCCTACAATGAGCAGTTCTTC.

This clonotype was detected ten times or more. The V call is TRBV20-1, the J call TRBJ2-1; D unclear. V lost 4 bases and J lost 1, with 17 bases in between. The germline gives CDR1 DFQATT, CDR2 SNEGSKA (reference sequence). CDR3 length: 16 residues. The CDR3 DNA reads as TGCAGTGCTACCCCACCGCTTTCTGCATCCTACAATGAGCAGTTCTTC. Residues: CSATPPLSASYNEQFF.

The chain recombines TRBV12-3 or TRBV12-4 with TRBJ1-3; D is unresolved. The CDR3 runs 14 residues. V lost 1 base and J lost 3, with 7 bases in between. In nucleotides, the CDR3 is TGTGCCAGCAGTTTAGTGGAAAGTGGAAACACCATATATTTT. Protein product: CASSLVESGNTIYF.

This clonotype was picked up a small number of times. The CDR3 DNA reads as TGTGCCAGCAGTTTGGGACTGCCCTACGAGCAGTACTTC. This encodes CASSLGLPYEQYF. This chain joins TRBV12-3 or TRBV12-4 and TRBJ2-7; D perhaps matches TRBD2 (6 bases). V was clipped by 3 bases and J by 2 bases, with 8 bases between them. The CDR3 length is 13 residues.

This clonotype was counted many times. The V and J genes are TRBV29-1 and TRBJ2-3; weak D call: TRBD2 (6 bases). In germline, CDR1 is SQVTM, CDR2 ANQGSEA. V gave up 5 bases and J gave up 2 bases, with 14 bases separating them. CDR3 length equals 14 residues. The chain's CDR3 is CSVTRDSLTDTQYF. DNA of the CDR3: TGCAGCGTTACCAGGGACTCCCTCACAGATACGCAGTATTTT.

The chain employs TRBV10-3 and TRBJ2-1, with D uncertain. CDR3 length equals 12 residues. Germline CDR1 ENHRY, CDR2 SYGVKD. V lost 3 bases, J lost 6 bases, and 6 bases lay in between. The CDR3 loop reads CAISDDSNEQFF. CDR3 bases: TGTGCCATCAGTGATGACTCCAATGAGCAGTTCTTC.

CDR3 sequence: CASSYGRGDTQYF. The CDR3 DNA follows: TGTGCCAGCAGTTACGGGCGGGGAGATACGCAGTATTTT. This rearrangement joins TRBV6-5 to TRBJ2-3; maybe TRBD2 (6 bases). CDR1 is MNHEY and CDR2 is SVGAGI in the germline V gene. Deletions cut 2 bases from V and 5 bases from J, with 8 bases between. The CDR3 spans 13 residues.

The CDR3 coding sequence is TGTGCCAGCAGCAACACAGGGGATGTAGACAAAAACATTCAGTACTTC. Protein: CASSNTGDVDKNIQYF. The V gene is TRBV6-1, the J gene TRBJ2-4; TRBD1 agrees at 7 bases. The germline gives CDR1 MNHNS, CDR2 SASEGT. Trimming took 6 bases from V and 3 from J; bases not matched to a gene: 11. CDR3 length: 16 amino acids.

This clonotype was seen a handful of times. The V gene is TRBV18, the J gene TRBJ2-7; D not resolved. V was shortened by 2 bases and J by 4 bases, with 6 bases between the two germline ends. The CDR3 extends over 12 amino acids. The V gene's germline CDR1 is KGHSH and CDR2 LQKENI. For the CDR3, the DNA is TGTGCCAGCTCACCAGACGTATACGAGCAGTACTTC. This translates into CASSPDVYEQYF.

The table lists this clonotype with a count of one. The rearrangement links TRBV5-1 to TRBJ2-1; 10 nucleotides agree with TRBD2. V gave up 0 bases and J gave up 5 bases; unmatched junction bases: 2. CDR3 length equals 15 residues. The germline V gene has CDR1 SGHRS and CDR2 YFSETQ. The CDR3 nucleotides read TGCGCCAGCAGCTTGGAACTAGCGGGGAACAATGAGCAGTTCTTC. Its protein product is CASSLELAGNNEQFF. Filled out from reference TRBV5-1 and TRBJ2-1, the complete variable domain reads KAGVTQTPRYLIKTRGQQVTLSCSPISGHRSVSWYQQTPGQGLQFLFEYFSETQRNKGNFPGRFSGRQFSNSRSEMNVSTLELGDSALYLCASSLELAGNNEQFFGPGTRLTVL.

A few counts support this clonotype. The rearrangement uses TRBV29-1 and TRBJ2-3; the match to TRBD1 covers 7 bases. This CDR3 has 15 residues. The V segment lost 2 bases and the J segment 0 bases; nucleotides outside the gene matches: 5. The germline V gene has CDR1 SQVTM and CDR2 ANQGSEA. The CDR3 loop is CSVEPRTGSTDTQYF. CDR3 DNA: TGCAGCGTTGAACCTAGGACAGGAAGCACAGATACGCAGTATTTT.

This clonotype occurred once. The rearrangement uses TRBV6-1 and TRBJ2-3; D is unclear. Germline V gene lookup returns CDR1 MNHNS and CDR2 SASEGT. Trimming left V 5 bases short and J 0 bases short, with 12 bases between. This CDR3 region has 15 residues. CDR3 DNA: TGTGCCAGCAGTCCCGACTCCTCTAGCACAGATACGCAGTATTTT. Translating it yields CASSPDSSSTDTQYF.

CDR3 DNA: TGCAGTGCTGTCCGCAGGGGTCTTCGGGAGACCCAGTACTTC. Translating gives CSAVRRGLRETQYF. The gene calls are TRBV20-1 and TRBJ2-5; possible D gene TRBD1, 6 bases. CDR1 is DFQATT, CDR2 SNEGSKA, per germline (reference sequence). This CDR3 spans 14 amino acids. Trimming left V 5 bases short and J 5 bases short, with 18 bases between.

The J gene is TRBJ1-1, the V gene TRBV20-1; a weak D match, TRBD1 (6 bases). The CDR3 is 14 residues long. The V end lost 5 bases, the J end lost 1 base, and 14 bases lay between the germline ends. Germline-derived CDR1 and CDR2 are DFQATT and SNEGSKA (reference sequence). CDR3 DNA sequence: TGCAGTGCTGGAAAGACAGGTTGGAACACTGAAGCTTTCTTT. It specifies CSAGKTGWNTEAFF.

Many counts were recorded for this clonotype. The chain recombines TRBV29-1 with TRBJ1-4, with D tentatively TRBD1 (6 bases). The germline CDR1 and CDR2 sequences are SQVTM and ANQGSEA. This CDR3 comprises 14 residues. Deletions cut 4 bases from V and 4 bases from J, with 13 bases between. CDR3 sequence: CSVAGGAGNEKLFF. DNA of the CDR3: TGCAGCGTTGCTGGGGGCGCCGGTAATGAAAAACTGTTTTTT.

This clonotype was picked up a small number of times. V gene TRBV6-5 combines with J gene TRBJ1-1; the D gene is possibly TRBD1 (5 bases). V gave up 0 bases and J gave up 1 base, with 6 bases separating them. There are 14 residues in the CDR3. Germline V gene sequence: CDR1 MNHEY, CDR2 SVGAGI. CDR3 sequence reads: CASSYSRGNTEAFF. The CDR3 DNA sequence: TGTGCCAGCAGTTACTCAAGGGGGAACACTGAAGCTTTCTTT.

This clonotype has only a few counts. CDR3 nucleotide sequence: TGTGCCAGCAGCGCCGAAGGTACCGGGGAGCTGTTTTTT. This translates into CASSAEGTGELFF. The chain uses TRBV11-2 and TRBJ2-2; D not resolved. V was cut by 5 bases and J by 5 bases, with 9 bases left in between. Germline assignment: CDR1 SGHAT and CDR2 FQNNGV. The CDR3 spans 13 residues.

CDR3 sequence reads: CSAIRGAAWGENEQFF. The CDR3 DNA reads as TGCAGTGCTATTCGGGGGGCCGCATGGGGTGAGAATGAGCAGTTCTTC. The rearrangement uses TRBV20-1 and TRBJ2-1; tentatively, D is TRBD2 (7 bases). Germline-derived CDR1 and CDR2 are DFQATT and SNEGSKA (reference sequence). This CDR3 comprises 16 residues. Trimming stripped 4 bases from V and 7 bases from J, with 23 bases between.